The next 26 T cell receptor beta chains were all read from a single sample in a study of blood T cells in healthy people across ages. A J-beta primer mix and a sample-barcoded 5' primer were used in a second PCR of roughly 6 to 12 cycles. TCRdb re-derived calls from the 5' RACE reads in MiXCR, one entry per CDR3 protein. The table lists 700,000 to 800,000 distinct CDR3 sequences, around 40% of them singletons. The sequencing sample was made of blood. These TCRs come from a woman aged 60-75 years in good health.

A word on this clonotype: This may stem from a read error, because a much larger clone lies one nucleotide away. The V gene is TRBV5-6, the J gene TRBJ2-3; D remains unclear. Germline V gene sequence: CDR1 SGHDT, CDR2 YYEEEE. The CDR3 extends over 13 amino acids. V gave up 10 bases and J gave up 2 bases, with 14 bases separating them. This CDR3 is CAGNFLDTDTQYF. The DNA of the CDR3 is TGTGCCGGCAACTTCCTCGACACAGATACGCAGTATTTT.

This chain uses TRBV7-9 with TRBJ1-1; a weak D match, TRBD1 (6 bases). The CDR3 is made up of 14 amino acids. Per the germline V gene, CDR1 is SEHNR and CDR2 is FQNEAQ (reference sequence). The V end lost 1 base, the J end lost 6 bases, and 12 bases lay between the germline ends. CDR3 in DNA: TGTGCCAGCAGCTTAGATTGGGACATCGCTGAAGCTTTCTTT. It codes for CASSLDWDIAEAFF.

The chain recombines TRBV6-6 with TRBJ2-7; 7 bases are shared with TRBD1. V lost 9 bases to trimming and J lost 2 bases; unmatched junction nucleotides: 10. Germline lookup yields CDR1 MNHNY and CDR2 SVGAGI (reference sequence). The CDR3 runs 14 residues. Here the CDR3 reads CASLYRGITYEQYF. The DNA for the CDR3 is TGTGCCAGTCTCTACAGGGGCATAACCTACGAGCAGTACTTC.

This clonotype was observed at least ten times. The rearrangement uses TRBV12-3 or TRBV12-4 and TRBJ2-4, with D perhaps TRBD1 or TRBD2 (5 bases each). V lost 5 bases to trimming and J lost 0 bases, with 8 bases between them. The CDR3 has 14 residues. CDR3 amino acids: CASSPGTAKNIQYF. The CDR3 DNA is TGTGCCAGCAGTCCCGGGACAGCCAAAAACATTCAGTACTTC.

This clonotype appeared many times. The rearrangement joins TRBV20-1 to TRBJ2-7, with a tentative D call TRBD2 (6 bases). Germline values: CDR1 DFQATT, CDR2 SNEGSKA (reference sequence). Trimming stripped 0 bases from V and 2 bases from J, with 11 bases between. CDR3 size: 14 residues. CDR3 DNA sequence: TGCAGTGCTAGAGATATGCGGGAAGCCTACGAGCAGTACTTC. Encoded protein: CSARDMREAYEQYF.

The rearrangement links TRBV3-1 to TRBJ2-7; no clear D. CDR3 length: 15 amino acids. Germline CDR1 LGHDT, CDR2 YNNKEL (reference sequence). With 0 bases removed from V and 2 bases from J, the gap between germline ends came to 11 bases. CDR3 nucleotide sequence: TGTGCCAGCAGCCAAGATCTGGCACAAACCTACGAGCAGTACTTC. Translated, it gives CASSQDLAQTYEQYF.

In this sample, this clonotype turned up a few times. This chain joins TRBV11-2 and TRBJ1-1; D call uncertain. Germline V gene data show CDR1 as SGHAT and CDR2 as FQNNGV. Deletions cut 0 bases from V and 8 bases from J, with 10 bases between. CDR3 length: 13 residues. The CDR3 DNA sequence: TGTGCCAGCAGCTTAGACCTCAAAACAGAAGCTTTCTTT. Translation gives CASSLDLKTEAFF.

The CDR3 is CAISDPTGFKRSEQYF. CDR3 coding DNA: TGTGCCATCAGTGATCCGACAGGGTTCAAACGGAGTGAGCAGTACTTC. The chain links TRBV10-3 to TRBJ2-5; 7 bases map to TRBD1. In germline, CDR1 is ENHRY, CDR2 SYGVKD. This CDR3 is built from 16 residues. The ends lost 3 bases at V and 11 bases at J; junction bases unmatched: 18.

This chain links TRBV21-1 with TRBJ2-4; TRBD2 is the table's D call, not checked against the DNA. TRBV21-1 is recorded as a pseudogene. This CDR3 is built from 15 residues. CDR3 nucleotides: TGTGCCAGCAGCAGAACTACGGGACCAAAAAACATTCAGTACTTC. Its translation: CASSRTTGPKNIQYF.

This clonotype was found a few times. The rearrangement links TRBV7-2 to TRBJ2-3; no clear D gene. Germline V CDR1 and CDR2: SGHTA, FQGNSA. Between the trimmed V and J ends, which lost 3 bases and 2 bases, there was a span of 6 bases. This CDR3 is built from 13 residues. CDR3 region: CASSFVDTDTQYF. DNA of the CDR3: TGTGCCAGCAGCTTCGTGGACACAGATACGCAGTATTTT.

In this sample, this clonotype turned up many times. The rearrangement joins TRBV10-3 to TRBJ2-1; possibly TRBD1 for D (6 bases). The germline V gene encodes CDR1 ENHRY and CDR2 SYGVKD. The CDR3 totals 12 residues. Trimming removed 7 bases at V and 8 bases at J, with 12 bases between. This CDR3 reads CAIIPRGYEQFF. In DNA form, the CDR3 reads TGTGCCATCATCCCTAGGGGGTATGAGCAGTTCTTC.

The V call is TRBV12-3 or TRBV12-4, the J call TRBJ2-5; a weak D match, TRBD1 (5 bases). This CDR3 has 15 residues. Trimming took off 8 bases at V and 4 bases at J, with 20 bases between the two ends. The CDR3 protein is CASGLQQGVGETQYF. The CDR3 DNA reads as TGTGCCAGCGGCCTCCAGCAAGGGGTAGGAGAGACCCAGTACTTC.

The chain has TRBV7-9 and TRBJ1-2; 7 positions agree with TRBD1. The trim removed 2 bases at V and 1 base at J, leaving 7 bases unmatched. Germline CDR1 SEHNR, CDR2 FQNEAQ (reference sequence). This CDR3 has 16 amino acids. The CDR3 loop reads CASSLRDGTDNYGYTF. The DNA for the CDR3 is TGTGCCAGCAGCTTAAGGGACGGGACAGATAACTATGGCTACACCTTC.

The rearrangement links TRBV3-1 to TRBJ2-1; D unclear. The length of the CDR3 is 11 residues. Germline loops: CDR1 LGHDT, CDR2 YNNKEL (reference sequence). The ends were cut back, 2 bases at V and 10 bases at J, with 6 bases in the middle. CDR3 sequence reads: CASSQPPEQFF. The CDR3, as DNA: TGTGCCAGCAGCCAACCTCCGGAGCAGTTCTTC.

This chain joins TRBV6-5 and TRBJ1-1; D is unresolved. CDR1 and CDR2 from the germline V gene are MNHEY and SVGAGI. Trimming stripped 2 bases from V and 1 base from J, with 8 bases between. CDR3 length equals 14 residues. CDR3 DNA sequence: TGTGCCAGCAGTTACGGGGAGTCGAACACTGAAGCTTTCTTT. Residues: CASSYGESNTEAFF.

The rearrangement links TRBV20-1 to TRBJ1-2; D is perhaps TRBD1 (6 bases). This CDR3 spans 18 amino acids. Germline V gene lookup returns CDR1 DFQATT and CDR2 SNEGSKA (reference sequence). V gave up 6 bases and J gave up 4 bases, with 30 bases separating them. DNA for the CDR3: TGCAGTGCCCAAGGCGTAGCAGGGGATGAAGTGAACTCCTATGGCTACACCTTC. Translation gives CSAQGVAGDEVNSYGYTF.

This clonotype appeared a few times. V and J are TRBV15 and TRBJ2-7; TRBD1 matches 8 bases. The CDR3 is 15 residues long. V trimming: 1 base; J trimming: 4 bases; junction bases outside the gene matches: 6. Germline assignment: CDR1 LNHNV and CDR2 YYDKDF (reference sequence). The CDR3: CATSRVGTGKYEQYF. The CDR3, as DNA: TGTGCCACCAGCAGAGTGGGGACAGGAAAGTACGAGCAGTACTTC.

This clonotype was found once. The chain is built from TRBV28 and TRBJ1-1; D call uncertain. Trimming shortened V by 5 bases and J by 0 bases, and 10 bases separated the two germline ends. The germline gives CDR1 MDHEN, CDR2 SYDVKM. This CDR3 is built from 14 residues. Here the CDR3 DNA reads TGTGCCAGCAGTCTAATTAAAGTGAACACTGAAGCTTTCTTT. Protein product: CASSLIKVNTEAFF. The whole variable domain, remainder taken from reference TRBV28 and TRBJ1-1, is DVKVTQSSRYLVKRTGEKVFLECVQDMDHENMFWYRQDPGLGLRLIYFSYDVKMKEKGDIPEGYSVSREKKERFSLILESASTNQTSMYLCASSLIKVNTEAFFGQGTRLTVV.

This chain links TRBV15 with TRBJ2-7; 12 nucleotides match TRBD1. The CDR3 length is 14 residues. V trimming: 5 bases; J trimming: 6 bases; junction bases outside the gene matches: 5. CDR1 is LNHNV and CDR2 is YYDKDF in the germline V gene (reference sequence). CDR3: CATSGDRGQREQYF. The CDR3 coding sequence is TGTGCCACCAGCGGGGACAGGGGGCAGCGCGAGCAGTACTTC.

The chain couples TRBV4-3 to TRBJ1-6; D unresolved. The CDR3 consists of 16 residues. The germline V gene has CDR1 LGHNA and CDR2 YSLEER. V gave up 1 base and J gave up 7 bases, with 14 bases separating them. Here the CDR3 reads CASSQAAGGLNSPLHF. CDR3 coding DNA: TGCGCCAGCAGCCAAGCGGCAGGCGGGCTAAATTCACCCCTCCACTTT.

Details on this clonotype: The junction differs from germline at one of its ends, possibly a read error. This sequence joins TRBV12-3 or TRBV12-4 and TRBJ2-3; D is perhaps TRBD2 (5 bases). There are 15 residues in the CDR3. The CDR3 loop reads CASSLVGEGADAQYF. The CDR3 nucleotides are TGTGCCAGCAGTTTAGTGGGAGAGGGAGCAGATGCGCAGTATTTT.

The V call is TRBV10-3, the J call TRBJ1-1; D possibly corresponds to TRBD1 (5 bases). The CDR3 is made up of 15 amino acids. Germline CDR1 and CDR2: ENHRY and SYGVKD. V lost 2 bases and J 0 bases, leaving 10 bases between the germline ends. Here the CDR3 reads CAISERGTMNTEAFF. CDR3 nucleotides: TGTGCCATCAGTGAGAGGGGCACCATGAACACTGAAGCTTTCTTT.

This clonotype was recorded once. The chain carries TRBV12-3 or TRBV12-4 and TRBJ1-1; D unresolved. This CDR3 comprises 14 residues. V shed 3 bases and J shed 5 bases, with 13 bases lying between them. In nucleotides, the CDR3 is TGTGCCAGCAGTTTCCAAAGGGCTGAAACTGAAGCTTTCTTT. Its translation: CASSFQRAETEAFF.

The gene calls are TRBV2 and TRBJ1-6, with 9 bases lining up with TRBD1. This CDR3 is built from 15 residues. J lost 8 bases, V lost 6 bases, and 8 bases had no gene match. Germline-derived CDR1 and CDR2 are SNHLY and FYNNEI. The CDR3 here is CASSPDRGKDSPLHF. The CDR3, as DNA: TGTGCCAGCAGCCCCGACAGGGGGAAGGATTCACCCCTCCACTTT.

The sample holds a few counts of this clonotype. The V gene is TRBV18, the J gene TRBJ1-2, with D hard to call. This CDR3 has 14 amino acids. V gave up 3 bases and J gave up 0 bases, with 8 bases separating them. CDR1 is KGHSH, CDR2 LQKENI, per germline. The CDR3: CASSPLPSNYGYTF. The CDR3 DNA sequence: TGTGCCAGCTCACCGCTTCCTTCTAACTATGGCTACACCTTC.

This rearrangement joins TRBV25-1 to TRBJ2-1, with TRBD1 matching 7 bases. Losses at the gene ends were 3 bases for V and 0 bases for J; bases not matched to a gene: 5. The length of the CDR3 is 16 residues. From germline, CDR1 is MGHDK and CDR2 SYGVNS. The DNA for the CDR3 is TGTGCCAGCAGTGAGATAGGGGACAGCTCCTACAATGAGCAGTTCTTC. Its translation is CASSEIGDSSYNEQFF.